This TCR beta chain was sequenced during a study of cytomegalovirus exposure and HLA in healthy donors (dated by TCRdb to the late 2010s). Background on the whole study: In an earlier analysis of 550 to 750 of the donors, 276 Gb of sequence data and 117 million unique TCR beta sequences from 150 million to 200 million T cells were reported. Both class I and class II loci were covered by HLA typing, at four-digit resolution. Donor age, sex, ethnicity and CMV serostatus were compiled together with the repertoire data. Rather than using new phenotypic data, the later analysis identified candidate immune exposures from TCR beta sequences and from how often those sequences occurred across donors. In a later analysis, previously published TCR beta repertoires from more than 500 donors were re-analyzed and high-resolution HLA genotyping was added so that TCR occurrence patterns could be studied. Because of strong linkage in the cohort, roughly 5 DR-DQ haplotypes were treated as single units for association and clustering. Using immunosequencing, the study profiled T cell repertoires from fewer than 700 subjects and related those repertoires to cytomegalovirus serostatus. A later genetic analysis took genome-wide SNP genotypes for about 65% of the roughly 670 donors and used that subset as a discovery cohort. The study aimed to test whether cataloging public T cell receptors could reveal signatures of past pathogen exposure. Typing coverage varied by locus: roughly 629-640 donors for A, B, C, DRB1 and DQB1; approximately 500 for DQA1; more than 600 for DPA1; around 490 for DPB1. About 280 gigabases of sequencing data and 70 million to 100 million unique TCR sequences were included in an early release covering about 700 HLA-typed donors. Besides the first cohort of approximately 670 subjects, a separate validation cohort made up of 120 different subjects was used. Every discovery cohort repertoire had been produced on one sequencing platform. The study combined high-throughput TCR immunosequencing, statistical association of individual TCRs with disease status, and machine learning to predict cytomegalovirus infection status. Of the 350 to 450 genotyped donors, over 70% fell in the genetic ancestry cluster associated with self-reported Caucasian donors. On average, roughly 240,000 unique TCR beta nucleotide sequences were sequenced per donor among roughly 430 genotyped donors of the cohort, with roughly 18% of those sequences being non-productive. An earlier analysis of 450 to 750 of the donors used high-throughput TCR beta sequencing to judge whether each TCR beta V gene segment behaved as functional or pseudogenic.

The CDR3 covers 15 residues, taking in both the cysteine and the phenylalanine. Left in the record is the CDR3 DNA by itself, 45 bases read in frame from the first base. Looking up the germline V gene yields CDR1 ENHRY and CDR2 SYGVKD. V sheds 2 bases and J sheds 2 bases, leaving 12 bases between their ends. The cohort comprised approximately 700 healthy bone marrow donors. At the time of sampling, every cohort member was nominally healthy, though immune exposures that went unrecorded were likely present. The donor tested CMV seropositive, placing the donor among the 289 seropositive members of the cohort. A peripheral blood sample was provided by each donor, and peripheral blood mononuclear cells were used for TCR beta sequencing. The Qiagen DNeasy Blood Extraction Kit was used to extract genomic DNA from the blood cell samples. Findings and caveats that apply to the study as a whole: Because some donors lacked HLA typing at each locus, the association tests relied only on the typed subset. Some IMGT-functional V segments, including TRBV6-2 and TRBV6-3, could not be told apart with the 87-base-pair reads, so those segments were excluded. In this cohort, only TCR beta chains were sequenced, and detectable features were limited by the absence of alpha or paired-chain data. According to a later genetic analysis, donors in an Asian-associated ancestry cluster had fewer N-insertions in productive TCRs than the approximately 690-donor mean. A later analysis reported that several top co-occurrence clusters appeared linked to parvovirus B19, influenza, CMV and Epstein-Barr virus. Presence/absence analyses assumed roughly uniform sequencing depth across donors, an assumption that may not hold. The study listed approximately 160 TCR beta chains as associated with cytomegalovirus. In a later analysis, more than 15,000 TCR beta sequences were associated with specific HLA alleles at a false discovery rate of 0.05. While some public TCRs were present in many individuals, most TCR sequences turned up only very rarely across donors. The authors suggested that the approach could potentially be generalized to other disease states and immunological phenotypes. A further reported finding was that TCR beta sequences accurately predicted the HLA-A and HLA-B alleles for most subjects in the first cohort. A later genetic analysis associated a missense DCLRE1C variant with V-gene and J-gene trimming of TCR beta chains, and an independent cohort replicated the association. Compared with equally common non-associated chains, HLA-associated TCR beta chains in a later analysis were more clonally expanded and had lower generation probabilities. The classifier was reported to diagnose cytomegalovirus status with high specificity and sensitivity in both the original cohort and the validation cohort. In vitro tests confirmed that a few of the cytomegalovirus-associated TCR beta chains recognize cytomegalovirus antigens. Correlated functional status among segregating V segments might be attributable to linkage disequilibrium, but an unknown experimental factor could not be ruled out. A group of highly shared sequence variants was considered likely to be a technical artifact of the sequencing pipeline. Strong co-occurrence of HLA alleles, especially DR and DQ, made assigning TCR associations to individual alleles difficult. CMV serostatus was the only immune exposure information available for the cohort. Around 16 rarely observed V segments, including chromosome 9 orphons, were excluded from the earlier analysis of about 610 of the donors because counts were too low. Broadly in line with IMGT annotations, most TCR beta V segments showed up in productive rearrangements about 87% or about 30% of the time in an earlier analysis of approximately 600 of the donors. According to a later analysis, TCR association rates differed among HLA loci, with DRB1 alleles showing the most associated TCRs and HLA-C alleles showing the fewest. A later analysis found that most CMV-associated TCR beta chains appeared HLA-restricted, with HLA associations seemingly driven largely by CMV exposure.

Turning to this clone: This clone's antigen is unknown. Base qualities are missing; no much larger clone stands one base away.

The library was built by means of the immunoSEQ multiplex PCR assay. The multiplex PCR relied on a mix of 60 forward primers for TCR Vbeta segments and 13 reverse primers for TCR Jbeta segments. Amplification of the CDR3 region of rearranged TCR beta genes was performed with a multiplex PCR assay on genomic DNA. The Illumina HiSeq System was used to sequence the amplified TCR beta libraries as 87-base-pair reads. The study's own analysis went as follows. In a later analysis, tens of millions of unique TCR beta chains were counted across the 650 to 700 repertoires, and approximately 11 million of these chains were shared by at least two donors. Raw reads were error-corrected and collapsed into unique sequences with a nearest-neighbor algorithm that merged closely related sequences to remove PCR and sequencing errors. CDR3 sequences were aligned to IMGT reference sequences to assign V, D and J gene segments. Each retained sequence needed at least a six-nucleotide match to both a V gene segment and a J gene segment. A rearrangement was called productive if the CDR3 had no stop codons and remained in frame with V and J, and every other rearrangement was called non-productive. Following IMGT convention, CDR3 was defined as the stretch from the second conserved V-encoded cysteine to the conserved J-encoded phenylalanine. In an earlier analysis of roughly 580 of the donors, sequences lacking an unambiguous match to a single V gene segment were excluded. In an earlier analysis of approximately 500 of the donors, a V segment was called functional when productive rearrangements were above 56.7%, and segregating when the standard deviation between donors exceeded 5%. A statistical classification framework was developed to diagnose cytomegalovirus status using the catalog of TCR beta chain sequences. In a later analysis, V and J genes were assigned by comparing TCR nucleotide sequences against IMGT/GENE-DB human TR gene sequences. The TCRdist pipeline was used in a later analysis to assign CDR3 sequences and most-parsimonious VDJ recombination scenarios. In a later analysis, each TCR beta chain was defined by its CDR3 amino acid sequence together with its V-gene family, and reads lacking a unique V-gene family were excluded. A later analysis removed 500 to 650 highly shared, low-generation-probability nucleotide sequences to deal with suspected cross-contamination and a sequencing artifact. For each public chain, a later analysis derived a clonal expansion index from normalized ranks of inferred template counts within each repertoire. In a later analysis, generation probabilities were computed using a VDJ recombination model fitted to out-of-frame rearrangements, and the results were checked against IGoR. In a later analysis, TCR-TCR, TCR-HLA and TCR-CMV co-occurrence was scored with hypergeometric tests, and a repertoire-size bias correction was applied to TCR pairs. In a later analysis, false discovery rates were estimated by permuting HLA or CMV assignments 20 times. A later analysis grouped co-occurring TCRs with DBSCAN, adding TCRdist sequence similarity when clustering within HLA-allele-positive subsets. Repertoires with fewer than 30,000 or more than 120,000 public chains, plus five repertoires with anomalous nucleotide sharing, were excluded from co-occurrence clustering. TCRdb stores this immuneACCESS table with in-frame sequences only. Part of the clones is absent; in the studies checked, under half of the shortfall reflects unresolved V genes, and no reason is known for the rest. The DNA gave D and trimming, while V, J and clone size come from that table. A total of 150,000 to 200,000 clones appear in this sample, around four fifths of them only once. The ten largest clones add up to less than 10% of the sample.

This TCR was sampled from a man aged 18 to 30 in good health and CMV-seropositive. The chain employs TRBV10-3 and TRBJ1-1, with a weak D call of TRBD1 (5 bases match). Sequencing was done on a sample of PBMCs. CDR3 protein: CAISERTQGNTEAFF. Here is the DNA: TGTGCCATCAGTGAGAGAACCCAGGGTAACACTGAAGCTTTCTTT.